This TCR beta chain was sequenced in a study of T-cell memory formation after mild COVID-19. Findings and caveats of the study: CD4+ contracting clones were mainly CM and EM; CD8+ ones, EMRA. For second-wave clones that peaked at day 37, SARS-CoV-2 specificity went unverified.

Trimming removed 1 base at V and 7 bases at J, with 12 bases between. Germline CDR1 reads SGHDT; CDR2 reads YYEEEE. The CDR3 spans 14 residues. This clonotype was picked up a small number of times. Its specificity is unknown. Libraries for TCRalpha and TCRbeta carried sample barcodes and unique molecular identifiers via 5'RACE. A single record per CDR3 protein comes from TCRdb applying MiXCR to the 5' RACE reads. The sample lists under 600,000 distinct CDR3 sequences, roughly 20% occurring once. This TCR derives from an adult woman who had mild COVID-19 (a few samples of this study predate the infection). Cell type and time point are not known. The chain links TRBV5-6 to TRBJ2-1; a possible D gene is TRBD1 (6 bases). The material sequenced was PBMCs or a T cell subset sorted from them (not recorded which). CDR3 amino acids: CASSLTSGANEQFF. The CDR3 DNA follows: TGTGCCAGCAGCTTGACGTCAGGGGCAAATGAGCAGTTCTTC.